These 13 T cell receptor beta chains came from one sample sequenced in a study of blood T cell repertoires in COVID-19. Profiled with immunoSEQ multiplex PCR; TCRdb holds only in-frame clones, not every one. In the table there are around 270,000 clones, about four fifths of which are singletons. The sample taken for sequencing was peripheral blood. The source is a woman in her forties who had recovered from COVID-19.

This clone has more than one count but fewer than ten. This rearrangement joins TRBV10-3 to TRBJ1-5; a possible D gene is TRBD1 (5 bases). Germline CDR1 ENHRY, CDR2 SYGVKD. Trimming removed 2 bases at V and 3 bases at J, with 8 bases between. This CDR3 comprises 14 residues. The CDR3 protein is CAISEQGHNQPQHF. The CDR3 bases are TGTGCCATCAGTGAGCAGGGCCACAATCAGCCCCAGCATTTT.

Note on this clone: The junction departs from germline at one end; a sequencing error may be responsible. This sequence joins TRBV6-5 and TRBJ2-2; D might be TRBD2 (5 bases). Germline assignment: CDR1 MNHEY and CDR2 SVGAGI. The CDR3 sequence is 12 residues long. CDR3 sequence: CGVAGNTGELFF. CDR3 in DNA: TGCGGGGTTGCGGGGAACACCGGGGAGCTGTTTTTT.

In this sample, this clone turned up once. This sequence joins TRBV23-1 and TRBJ2-2; weak D call: TRBD2 (6 bases). TRBV23-1 is reported as an ORF; its role is uncertain. V was pared by 0 bases and J by 4 bases, with 12 bases between. This CDR3 has 16 residues. The CDR3 loop reads CASSQSLADPTGELFF. The DNA for the CDR3 is TGCGCCAGCAGTCAATCATTAGCGGATCCCACCGGGGAGCTGTTTTTT.

The CDR3 spells CASSSGNSNNEQFF. The CDR3 bases are TGTGCCAGCAGCTCCGGAAACAGTAACAATGAGCAGTTCTTC. The J gene is TRBJ2-1, the V gene TRBV11-2; D unresolved. Germline lookup yields CDR1 SGHAT and CDR2 FQNNGV. This CDR3 comprises 14 residues. The V end lost 4 bases, the J end lost 5 bases, and 12 bases lay between the germline ends.

The genes are TRBV5-1 and TRBJ2-3; tentative D call: TRBD2 (5 bases). Germline lookup yields CDR1 SGHRS and CDR2 YFSETQ. CDR3 length equals 15 residues. V was pared by 0 bases and J by 0 bases, with 8 bases between. The CDR3 loop reads CASSLDRGSTDTQYF. CDR3 bases: TGCGCCAGCAGCTTGGATCGGGGTAGCACAGATACGCAGTATTTT.

The J gene is TRBJ2-7, the V gene TRBV6-5; 10 bases align to TRBD1. J gave up 4 bases and V 5 bases, and 5 bases lay outside the gene matches. The CDR3 is made up of 14 amino acids. Germline V gene data show CDR1 as MNHEY and CDR2 as SVGAGI. The CDR3 DNA reads TGTGCCAGCAGTAGCCCGGGACAGGGGTACGAGCAGTACTTC. Translating it yields CASSSPGQGYEQYF.

The V call is TRBV12-3 or TRBV12-4, the J call TRBJ1-5; D is ambiguous. Trimming took off 2 bases at V and 0 bases at J, with 2 bases between the two ends. This CDR3 has 13 residues. For the CDR3, the DNA is TGTGCCAGCAGTTTACATAGCAATCAGCCCCAGCATTTT. Residues: CASSLHSNQPQHF.

The genes are TRBV14 and TRBJ2-5; the match to TRBD1 covers 8 bases. The J segment lost 1 base and the V segment lost 4 bases, leaving 8 bases of the junction unmatched. Germline V gene sequence: CDR1 SGHDN, CDR2 FVKESK. CDR3 size: 16 residues. The CDR3 region is CASSLKRTGFQETQYF. The CDR3 DNA follows: TGTGCCAGCAGCCTAAAACGGACAGGGTTCCAAGAGACCCAGTACTTC.

In its sample, this clone was seen a few times. The rearrangement joins TRBV29-1 to TRBJ1-5; 7 nucleotides agree with TRBD1. Germline V gives CDR1 SQVTM, CDR2 ANQGSEA. Trimming cost V 3 bases and J 4 bases; bases outside gene matches: 3. This CDR3 contains 13 residues. CDR3 in DNA: TGCAGCGTTGACCAGGGGGGAAATCAGCCCCAGCATTTT. This sequence encodes CSVDQGGNQPQHF.

The count of this clone is one. This chain uses TRBV27 with TRBJ2-1; D perhaps matches TRBD1 (6 bases). Germline CDR1 MNHEY, CDR2 SMNVEV (reference sequence). Trimming removed 2 bases at V and 7 bases at J, with 9 bases between. The CDR3 contains 13 residues. The CDR3 is CASSLDRWNEQFF. Written as DNA, the CDR3 is TGTGCCAGCAGTTTAGACAGGTGGAATGAGCAGTTCTTC.

This clone was recorded only once. The rearrangement links TRBV5-1 to TRBJ2-5; TRBD1 matches 7 bases. This CDR3 comprises 15 residues. Germline lookup yields CDR1 SGHRS and CDR2 YFSETQ. V shed 1 base, J shed 9 bases, and the junction held 12 bases outside the gene matches. This CDR3 reads CASSLSGQDEGAQYF. The CDR3 nucleotides read TGCGCCAGCAGCTTGAGTGGACAGGACGAAGGGGCCCAGTACTTC.

The rearrangement joins TRBV24-1 to TRBJ2-1, with 10 positions matching TRBD1. V lost 1 base and J lost 5; bases outside the gene matches: 4. Germline V gene data show CDR1 as KGHDR and CDR2 as SFDVKD. CDR3 length: 16 amino acids. CDR3 residues: CATSDFRTGGNNEQFF. CDR3 DNA sequence: TGTGCCACCAGTGATTTCCGGACAGGGGGAAACAATGAGCAGTTCTTC.

The chain employs TRBV6-1 and TRBJ1-5; 8 bases map to TRBD1. The CDR3 has 15 amino acids. The germline CDR1 and CDR2 sequences are MNHNS and SASEGT. With V trimmed by 1 base and J by 6 bases, 5 bases remained unmatched. The CDR3 sequence: CASSEGTGFLQPQHF. Written as DNA, the CDR3 is TGTGCCAGCAGTGAAGGGACAGGGTTTCTTCAGCCCCAGCATTTT.